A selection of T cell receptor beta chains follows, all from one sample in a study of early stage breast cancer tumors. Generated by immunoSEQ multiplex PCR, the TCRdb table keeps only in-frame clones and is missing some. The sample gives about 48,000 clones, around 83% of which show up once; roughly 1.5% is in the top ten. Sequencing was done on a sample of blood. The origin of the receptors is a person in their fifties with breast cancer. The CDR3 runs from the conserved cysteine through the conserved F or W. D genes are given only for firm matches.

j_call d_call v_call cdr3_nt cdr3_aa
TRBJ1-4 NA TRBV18 TGTGCCAGCTCACCATGGGGCAGTAATGAAAAACTGTTTTTT CASSPWGSNEKLFF
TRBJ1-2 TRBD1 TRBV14 TGTGCCAGCAGCCGGACAGGGTATGGCTACACCTTC CASSRTGYGYTF
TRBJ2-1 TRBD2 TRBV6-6 TGTGCCAGCAGTAAGACTAGCGGGGCCTCCTACAATGAGCAGTTCTTC CASSKTSGASYNEQFF
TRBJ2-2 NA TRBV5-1 TGCGCCAGCAGCTGGGGACTGAGTGGGGTTCCAGGGGAGCTGTTTTTT CASSWGLSGVPGELFF
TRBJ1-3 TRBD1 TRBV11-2 TGTGCCAGCAGCTTAGATCAGGGGGCTGGAAACACCATATATTTT CASSLDQGAGNTIYF
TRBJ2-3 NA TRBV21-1 TGTGCCAGCTGTGCCGGGACTACCGACACAGATACGCAGTATTTT CASCAGTTDTDTQYF
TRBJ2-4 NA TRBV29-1 TGCAGCGTTGAAGATCCCGTGGGAACCAAAAACATTCAGTACTTC CSVEDPVGTKNIQYF
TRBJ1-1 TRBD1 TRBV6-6 TGTGCCAGCGGCTCCGACAGGGGGAGCACTGAAGCTTTCTTT CASGSDRGSTEAFF
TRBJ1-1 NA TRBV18 TGTGCCAGCTCACCGTTTCAGGGGAACACTGAAGCTTTCTTT CASSPFQGNTEAFF
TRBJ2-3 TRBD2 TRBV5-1 TGCGCCAGCAGCTACGGGACTAGCGGCAACACAGATACGCAGTATTTT CASSYGTSGNTDTQYF
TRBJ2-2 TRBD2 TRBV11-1 TGTGCCAGCAGCCAGACTAGCGGGAAGACCGGGGAGCTGTTTTTT CASSQTSGKTGELFF